What follows are 8 T cell receptor beta chains derived from one specimen sequenced in a study of Tregs in tolerant kidney transplant recipients (dated by TCRdb to between 2018 and 2021). The library came from the immunoSEQ multiplex PCR assay. TCRdb holds this immuneACCESS table with in-frame rearrangements only. Some clones are missing; in checked studies, unresolved V genes explain under half, and the rest has no known cause. The sample includes roughly 17,000 clones, with roughly four fifths observed a single time. The ten largest clones capture about 2.5% of the sample. The sample was Tregs from blood. Receptors originate from a human donor in good health.

The rearrangement joins TRBV30 to TRBJ2-6; D not resolved. CDR3 length equals 16 residues. The V end lost 2 bases, the J end lost 0 bases, and 11 bases lay between the germline ends. Germline CDR1 is GTSNPN and CDR2 is SVGIG (reference sequence). Here the CDR3 DNA reads TGTGCCTGGAGTCATTTTGGGCACTCTGGGGCCAACGTCCTGACTTTC. This sequence encodes CAWSHFGHSGANVLTF.

The V call is TRBV5-1, the J call TRBJ2-1; weak D call: TRBD1 (5 bases). The germline gives CDR1 SGHRS, CDR2 YFSETQ. V lost 0 bases and J lost 2, with 6 bases in between. CDR3 length: 14 amino acids. CDR3 bases: TGCGCCAGCAGCTTGGGGGGCCCCTACAATGAGCAGTTCTTC. Amino acid sequence: CASSLGGPYNEQFF.

The V call is TRBV5-1, the J call TRBJ1-3, with D unclear. The V end was cut by 0 bases, the J end by 4 bases, with 2 bases between. The CDR3 loop spans 12 amino acids. Per the germline V gene, CDR1 is SGHRS and CDR2 is YFSETQ. The CDR3: CASSLEGNTIYF. In DNA form, the CDR3 reads TGCGCCAGCAGCTTGGAGGGAAACACCATATATTTT.

This clone appeared a few times. The gene calls are TRBV19 and TRBJ1-1; 11 bases are a match to TRBD1. Germline V gene data show CDR1 as LNHDA and CDR2 as SQIVND (reference sequence). Germline trimming cut 6 bases from V and 4 bases from J; bases unmatched to any gene: 7. The CDR3 contains 15 residues. The CDR3 DNA reads as TGTGCCAGTAGGACCGGGACAGGGGGGTCCACTGAAGCTTTCTTT. It codes for CASRTGTGGSTEAFF.

This chain joins TRBV7-2 and TRBJ1-5; no reliable D call. The length of the CDR3 is 13 residues. Looked up from germline, CDR1 is SGHTA and CDR2 is FQGNSA. The V gene lost 0 bases and the J gene lost 5 bases, with 5 bases spanning the gap. CDR3 amino acids: CASSLARHQPQHF. In DNA, the CDR3 is TGTGCCAGCAGCTTAGCCAGACATCAGCCCCAGCATTTT.

J is TRBJ2-3 and V is TRBV2, with 9 bases aligning to TRBD1. After removal of 6 bases from V and 0 bases from J, the junction contained 7 bases not matched to a gene. This CDR3 region has 16 residues. Germline V gene data show CDR1 as SNHLY and CDR2 as FYNNEI. The CDR3 bases are TGTGCCAGCAGCCTGGACAGGGGTTCTAGCACAGATACGCAGTATTTT. Protein product: CASSLDRGSSTDTQYF. Complete variable domain (other parts from reference TRBV2 and TRBJ2-3): EPEVTQTPSHQVTQMGQEVILRCVPISNHLYFYWYRQILGQKVEFLVSFYNNEISEKSEIFDDQFSVERPDGSNFTLKIRSTKLEDSAMYFCASSLDRGSSTDTQYFGPGTRLTVL.

The rearrangement joins TRBV5-1 to TRBJ1-6; D perhaps matches TRBD1 (5 bases). V dropped 1 base and J dropped 1 base, with 18 bases sitting between them. The CDR3 length is 19 residues. Germline V lookup: CDR1 SGHRS, CDR2 YFSETQ. The CDR3 spells CASSLIGGPTGSYNSPLHF. CDR3 nucleotides: TGCGCCAGCAGCTTGATTGGGGGACCGACCGGGTCCTATAATTCACCCCTCCACTTT.

The genes are TRBV28 and TRBJ1-1; no clear D. CDR1 and CDR2 (germline): MDHEN, SYDVKM. V shed 3 bases and J shed 5 bases, with 16 bases lying between them. The CDR3 sequence is 15 residues long. CDR3 loop: CASSFNMRVQTEAFF. The CDR3 DNA is TGTGCCAGCAGTTTTAATATGAGGGTTCAGACTGAAGCTTTCTTT.